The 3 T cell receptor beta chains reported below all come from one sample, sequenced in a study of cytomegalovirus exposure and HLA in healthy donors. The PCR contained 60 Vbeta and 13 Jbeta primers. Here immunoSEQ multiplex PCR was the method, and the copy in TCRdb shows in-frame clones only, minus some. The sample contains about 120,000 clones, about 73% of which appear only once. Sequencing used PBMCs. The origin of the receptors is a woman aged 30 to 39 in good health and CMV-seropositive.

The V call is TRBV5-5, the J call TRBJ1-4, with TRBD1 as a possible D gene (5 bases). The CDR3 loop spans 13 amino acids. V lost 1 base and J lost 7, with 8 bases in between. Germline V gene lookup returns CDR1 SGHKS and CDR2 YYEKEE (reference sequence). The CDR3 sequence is CASSLIQGEKLFF. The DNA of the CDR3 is TGTGCCAGCAGCTTGATCCAGGGTGAAAAACTGTTTTTT.

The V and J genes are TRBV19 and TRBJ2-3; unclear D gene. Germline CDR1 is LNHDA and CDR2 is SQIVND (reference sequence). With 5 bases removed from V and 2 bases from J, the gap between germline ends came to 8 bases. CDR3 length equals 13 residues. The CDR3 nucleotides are TGTGCCAGTAGTCGGTCTACCACAGATACGCAGTATTTT. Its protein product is CASSRSTTDTQYF.

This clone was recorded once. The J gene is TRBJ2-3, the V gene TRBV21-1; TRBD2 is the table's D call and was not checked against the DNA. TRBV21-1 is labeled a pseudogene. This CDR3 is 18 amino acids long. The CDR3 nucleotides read TGTGCCAGCAGCAATCGAAGAGGCGGGGGGGCTCCCACAGATACGCAGTATTTT. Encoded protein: CASSNRRGGGAPTDTQYF.